The 25 T cell receptor beta chains reported below all come from one sample, sequenced in a study of blood T cell repertoires in COVID-19. Sequenced by immunoSEQ multiplex PCR; TCRdb stores in-frame clones only, minus some. The data show 210,000 or so clones, with 80% to 90% seen just once and less than 3.5% held by the top ten. The material sequenced was peripheral blood. Receptors were obtained from a man aged 25-40 years with COVID-19, enrolled during active disease.

J is TRBJ1-6 and V is TRBV11-2, with D uncertain. V was clipped by 5 bases and J by 10 bases, with 12 bases between them. Germline V lookup: CDR1 SGHAT, CDR2 FQNNGV. There are 13 residues in the CDR3. This CDR3 is CASSDKDFSPLHF. The CDR3 DNA is TGTGCCAGCAGCGACAAGGATTTCTCACCCCTCCACTTT.

This clone was detected only once. J is TRBJ1-2 and V is TRBV2; 12 bases agree with TRBD1. Per the germline V gene, CDR1 is SNHLY and CDR2 is FYNNEI. The V and J ends lost 5 bases and 7 bases, in that order; junction bases with no gene match: 5. The CDR3 sequence is 14 residues long. CDR3 DNA: TGTGCCAGCAGTTCCGGGACAGGGGGCCGTGGCTACACCTTC. Protein sequence: CASSSGTGGRGYTF.

The V call is TRBV5-4, the J call TRBJ2-5; D unclear. The CDR3 has 13 residues. The germline gives CDR1 SGHNT, CDR2 YYREEE (reference sequence). Trimming left V 4 bases short and J 0 bases short, with 7 bases between. The CDR3 bases are TGTGCCAGCAGCGTCCCCGACCAAGAGACCCAGTACTTC. Its protein product is CASSVPDQETQYF.

V usage is TRBV7-9 and J usage is TRBJ1-4, with D tentatively TRBD1 (5 bases). CDR3 length: 14 amino acids. Trimming removed 2 bases from V and 8 bases from J, with 12 bases in between. Germline CDR1 reads SEHNR; CDR2 reads FQNEAQ (reference sequence). The CDR3 DNA reads TGTGCCAGCAGCTTATCCGGACAATCGGAAAAACTGTTTTTT. Protein: CASSLSGQSEKLFF.

This rearrangement joins TRBV19 to TRBJ2-7, with D perhaps matching TRBD1 (6 bases). Germline V CDR1 and CDR2: LNHDA, SQIVND (reference sequence). The CDR3 sequence is 13 residues long. The V end was cut by 4 bases, the J end by 4 bases, with 11 bases between. The CDR3 loop is CASSTTGAYEQYF. For the CDR3, the DNA is TGTGCCAGTAGTACGACAGGAGCTTACGAGCAGTACTTC.

J is TRBJ2-6 and V is TRBV19, with 9 nucleotides matching TRBD1. In germline, CDR1 is LNHDA, CDR2 SQIVND (reference sequence). The CDR3 runs to 18 residues. The J segment lost 0 bases and the V segment lost 3 bases, leaving 6 bases of the junction unmatched. In DNA form, the CDR3 reads TGTGCCAGTAGTATCCGGACAGGGGCTTCCTCTGGGGCCAACGTCCTGACTTTC. Residues: CASSIRTGASSGANVLTF.

V and J are TRBV4-3 and TRBJ1-3; 8 nucleotides align to TRBD1. Trimming removed 0 bases from V and 7 bases from J; junction bases left unmatched: 11. CDR3 length equals 17 residues. Germline V lookup: CDR1 LGHNA, CDR2 YSLEER. The CDR3 nucleotides read TGCGCCAGCAGCCAAGATCCCCCTGGACAGGGATGGAACACCATATATTTT. The encoded protein is CASSQDPPGQGWNTIYF.

About this clone itself: Other nucleotide sequences in the sample specify the same CDR3. The V call is TRBV19, the J call TRBJ2-5, with 8 bases that match TRBD1. Germline CDR1 is LNHDA and CDR2 is SQIVND (reference sequence). This CDR3 spans 13 amino acids. With V trimmed by 2 bases and J by 4 bases, 0 bases remained unmatched. CDR3 nucleotide sequence: TGTGCCAGTAGTATACAGGGGGCAGAGACCCAGTACTTC. This gives the protein CASSIQGAETQYF.

The V and J genes are TRBV18 and TRBJ1-3, with 8 bases aligning to TRBD1. The CDR3 is 17 amino acids. Germline-derived CDR1 and CDR2 are KGHSH and LQKENI. After removal of 5 bases from V and 2 bases from J, the junction contained 11 bases not matched to a gene. The CDR3, as DNA: TGTGCCAGCTCATCTGGACAGGGTCACTCCACTGGAAACACCATATATTTT. Protein product: CASSSGQGHSTGNTIYF.

The V gene is TRBV2, the J gene TRBJ1-4; D gene unclear. Germline lookup yields CDR1 SNHLY and CDR2 FYNNEI. V was trimmed by 8 bases and J by 7 bases, leaving 11 bases between them. CDR3 length: 12 amino acids. The CDR3 protein is CASFGFGEKLFF. The CDR3 bases are TGTGCCAGCTTCGGGTTTGGTGAAAAACTGTTTTTT.

The rearrangement joins TRBV28 to TRBJ2-3, with 7 bases matching TRBD2. After removal of 1 base from V and 1 base from J, the junction contained 2 bases not matched to a gene. This CDR3 is built from 15 residues. Germline V gene sequence: CDR1 MDHEN, CDR2 SYDVKM. DNA of the CDR3: TGTGCCAGCAGTTTATTGCTAGCGGGCACAGATACGCAGTATTTT. Translation: CASSLLLAGTDTQYF.

V is TRBV27 and J is TRBJ2-7; 11 bases line up with TRBD1. Germline V gives CDR1 MNHEY, CDR2 SMNVEV (reference sequence). CDR3 size: 15 residues. Losses at the gene ends were 5 bases for V and 7 bases for J; bases not matched to a gene: 10. CDR3 loop: CASSGAGDRGVEQYF. In DNA form, the CDR3 reads TGTGCCAGCAGTGGGGCCGGGGACAGGGGGGTTGAGCAGTACTTC.

This chain connects TRBV28 to TRBJ2-1; weak D call: TRBD1 (5 bases). The length of the CDR3 is 15 residues. Per the germline V gene, CDR1 is MDHEN and CDR2 is SYDVKM. Trimming cost V 3 bases and J 9 bases, with 18 bases left between them. The CDR3 here is CASSFAAVGRGEQFF. CDR3 DNA: TGTGCCAGCAGTTTTGCCGCCGTAGGTAGGGGTGAGCAGTTCTTC.

This clone appeared a single time. This chain links TRBV29-1 with TRBJ1-4; 8 bases are a match to TRBD1. Unmatched junction bases numbered 5, after V lost 6 bases and J lost 5 bases. The CDR3 consists of 13 residues. Germline-derived CDR1 and CDR2 are SQVTM and ANQGSEA. The CDR3 loop reads CSVRTGPNEKLFF. CDR3 sequence (DNA): TGCAGCGTCAGGACAGGGCCCAATGAAAAACTGTTTTTT.

The rearrangement links TRBV7-8 to TRBJ1-1; D remains unclear. Trimming cost V 5 bases and J 6 bases, with 16 bases left between them. Germline V gives CDR1 SGHVS, CDR2 FQNEAQ. This CDR3 spans 14 amino acids. CDR3 sequence (DNA): TGTGCCAGCAGCCCCCCCAGGCAGATCCCTGAAGCTTTCTTT. It yields the protein CASSPPRQIPEAFF. The full variable domain, rest sourced from reference TRBV7-8 and TRBJ1-1, is GAGVSQSPRYKVAKRGQDVALRCDPISGHVSLFWYQQALGQGPEFLTYFQNEAQLDKSGLPSDRFFAERPEGSVSTLKIQRTQQEDSAVYLCASSPPRQIPEAFFGQGTRLTVV.

The CDR3 coding sequence is TGTGCCAGCTCATTCGATCAGGGGAGCTCTGGAAACACCATATATTTT. It specifies CASSFDQGSSGNTIYF. The rearrangement joins TRBV18 to TRBJ1-3, with a possible D match to TRBD1 (6 bases). The V and J ends lost 5 bases and 0 bases respectively, with 14 bases between them. The CDR3 contains 16 residues. CDR1 and CDR2 from the germline V gene are KGHSH and LQKENI. The full variable domain, its missing parts supplied by reference TRBV18 and TRBJ1-3, is NAGVMQNPRHLVRRRGQEARLRCSPMKGHSHVYWYRQLPEEGLKFMVYLQKENIIDESGMPKERFSAEFPKEGPSILRIQQVVRGDSAAYFCASSFDQGSSGNTIYFGEGSWLTVV.

V is TRBV4-3 and J is TRBJ2-2; 12 nucleotides agree with TRBD2. The CDR3 has 17 residues. J lost 9 bases, V lost 1 base, and 9 bases had no gene match. Germline V gene sequence: CDR1 LGHNA, CDR2 YSLEER. The CDR3 DNA reads TGCGCCAGCAGCCAAGCCCTAGCGGGGGGGCCGTCCCGGGAGCTGTTTTTT. Its protein is CASSQALAGGPSRELFF.

The rearrangement uses TRBV28 and TRBJ1-5; D perhaps matches TRBD1 (6 bases). The CDR3 is made up of 15 amino acids. Germline V gives CDR1 MDHEN, CDR2 SYDVKM. Trimming removed 6 bases from V and 0 bases from J, with 12 bases in between. In DNA, the CDR3 is TGTGCCAGCAGCCCCGGGACAAATAGCAATCAGCCCCAGCATTTT. Its translation is CASSPGTNSNQPQHF.

The V call is TRBV6-4, the J call TRBJ2-1; D is perhaps TRBD2 (6 bases). Per germline, CDR1 MRHNA and CDR2 SNTAGT. The CDR3 has 13 amino acids. V dropped 4 bases and J dropped 7 bases, with 11 bases sitting between them. CDR3 region: CASSGDGGNEQFF. Written as DNA, the CDR3 is TGTGCCAGCAGTGGGGACGGAGGGAATGAGCAGTTCTTC.

The CDR3 here is CASSPQGVNYGYTF. CDR3 coding DNA: TGTGCCAGCTCACCACAGGGGGTGAACTATGGCTACACCTTC. The rearrangement links TRBV18 to TRBJ1-2; TRBD1 is a possible D gene (6 bases). The germline V gene encodes CDR1 KGHSH and CDR2 LQKENI. The CDR3 consists of 14 residues. V was cut by 1 base and J by 2 bases, with 8 bases left in between.

The rearrangement uses TRBV11-2 and TRBJ2-2; possibly TRBD1 for D (6 bases). Germline V gene lookup returns CDR1 SGHAT and CDR2 FQNNGV. V was pared by 6 bases and J by 1 base, with 18 bases between. The length of the CDR3 is 17 residues. The CDR3 sequence: CASSPSGVRRNTGELFF. The DNA of the CDR3 is TGTGCCAGCAGTCCTTCAGGGGTCAGGAGGAACACCGGGGAGCTGTTTTTT.

The chain uses TRBV7-3 and TRBJ2-6; D is unclear. Trimming pared 1 base from V and 1 base from J, leaving 8 bases between. Germline CDR1 SGHTA, CDR2 FQGTGA. The CDR3 has 16 amino acids. The CDR3 DNA follows: TGTGCCAGCAGCTTAAACCAGGCTTCTGGGGCCAACGTCCTGACTTTC. Translated, it gives CASSLNQASGANVLTF.

This clone was observed many times. The J gene is TRBJ1-1, the V gene TRBV4-3; D may be TRBD1 (6 bases). Germline-derived CDR1 and CDR2 are LGHNA and YSLEER. V lost 3 bases, J lost 0 bases, and 11 bases lay in between. The CDR3 sequence is 15 residues long. Here the CDR3 reads CASSQRDILNTEAFF. CDR3 coding DNA: TGCGCCAGCAGCCAGAGGGACATCCTGAACACTGAAGCTTTCTTT.

The rearrangement joins TRBV15 to TRBJ2-1; a weak D match, TRBD2 (6 bases). V shed 3 bases and J shed 4 bases, with 22 bases lying between them. Per the germline V gene, CDR1 is LNHNV and CDR2 is YYDKDF (reference sequence). There are 18 residues in the CDR3. This CDR3 reads CATSSRQPEDGGYNEQFF. Here the CDR3 DNA reads TGTGCCACCAGCAGCCGCCAACCGGAGGACGGGGGATACAATGAGCAGTTCTTC.

This chain uses TRBV6-2 or TRBV6-3 with TRBJ1-5; TRBD1 might be the D (6 bases). The germline gives CDR1 MNHEY, CDR2 SVGEGT. V shed 4 bases and J shed 3 bases, with 13 bases lying between them. The CDR3 is made up of 15 amino acids. This chain's CDR3 is CASSLYRATNQPQHF. As DNA, the CDR3 is TGTGCCAGCAGTTTATACAGGGCCACCAATCAGCCCCAGCATTTT.